This TCR beta chain was recovered during a study of regulatory T cells in long-lasting Graves disease. Study-wide background: Graves' patients, diagnosed recently, had received antithyroid drugs under 3 months.

Investigators prepared the TCR beta libraries by applying iRepertoire HTBI primers and Arm-PCR of CDR3 regions. MiXCR was run by TCRdb on the multiplex PCR reads, yielding one entry per CDR3 protein. The sample shows hundreds of thousands of distinct CDR3 sequences, around 17% of them seen only once. The ends were cut back, 5 bases at V and 9 bases at J, with 11 bases in the middle. CDR1 MNHEY and CDR2 SMNVEV come from the germline V gene (reference sequence). This CDR3 has 13 residues. The time point is: newly diagnosed GD, antithyroid drugs for less than 3 months. The authors made the TCR library using RNA they extracted from PBMCs. About this clonotype: Its target is not known.

Regarding the study as a whole: Favored gene segments in persistent disease were TRBV28, TRBJ1-2 and TRBJ2-5.

These data were also reused for a study on T cells in Graves' hyperthyroidism and ophthalmopathy. That source notes: First-round RT-PCR with HTBI primers amplified the TCR CDR3 region.

This chain connects TRBV27 to TRBJ1-6; D remains ambiguous. The TCR sequence derives from a woman aged 30 to 39 with Graves disease. This sample comprised peripheral blood mononuclear cells (PBMCs), obtained at new diagnosis, from a patient treated with antithyroid drugs. CDR3 residues: CASSQLGLSPLHF. The DNA for the CDR3 is TGTGCCAGCAGTCAACTAGGGCTTTCACCCCTCCACTTT.